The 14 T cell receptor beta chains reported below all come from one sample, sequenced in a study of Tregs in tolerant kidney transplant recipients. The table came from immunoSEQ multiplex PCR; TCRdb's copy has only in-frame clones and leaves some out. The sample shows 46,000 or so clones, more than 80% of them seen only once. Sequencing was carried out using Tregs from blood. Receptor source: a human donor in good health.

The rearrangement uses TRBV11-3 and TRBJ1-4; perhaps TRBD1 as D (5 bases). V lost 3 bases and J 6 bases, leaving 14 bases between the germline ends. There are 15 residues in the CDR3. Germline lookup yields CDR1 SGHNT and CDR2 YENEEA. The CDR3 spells CASSLEQANYEKLFF. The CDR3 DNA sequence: TGTGCCAGCAGCTTGGAACAGGCGAACTATGAAAAACTGTTTTTT.

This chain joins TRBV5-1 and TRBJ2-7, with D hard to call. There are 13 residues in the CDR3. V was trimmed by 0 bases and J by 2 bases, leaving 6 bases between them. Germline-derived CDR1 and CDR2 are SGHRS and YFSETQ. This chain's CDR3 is CASSLGSTYEQYF. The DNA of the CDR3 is TGCGCCAGCAGCTTGGGTAGCACCTACGAGCAGTACTTC.

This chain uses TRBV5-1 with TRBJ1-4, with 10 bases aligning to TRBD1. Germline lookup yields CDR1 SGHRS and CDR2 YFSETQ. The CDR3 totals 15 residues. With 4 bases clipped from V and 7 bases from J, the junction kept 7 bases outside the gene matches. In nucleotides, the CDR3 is TGCGCCAGCAGCGCTGACAGGGGGCTAGGTGAAAAACTGTTTTTT. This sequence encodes CASSADRGLGEKLFF.

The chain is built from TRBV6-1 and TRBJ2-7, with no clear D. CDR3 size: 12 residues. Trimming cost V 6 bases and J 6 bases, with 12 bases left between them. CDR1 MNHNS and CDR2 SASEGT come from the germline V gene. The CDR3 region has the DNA TGTGCCAGCAGCCTATCGACAAGCGAGCAGTACTTC. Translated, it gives CASSLSTSEQYF.

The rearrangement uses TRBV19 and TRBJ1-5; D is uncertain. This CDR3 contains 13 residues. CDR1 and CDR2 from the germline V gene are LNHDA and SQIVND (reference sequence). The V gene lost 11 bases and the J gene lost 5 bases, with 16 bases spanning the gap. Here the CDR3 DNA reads TGTGCCGGCTCCCGTTCCGGCGATCAGCCCCAGCATTTT. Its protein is CAGSRSGDQPQHF.

Here the CDR3 reads CSMSRTGQTGELFF. The CDR3 coding sequence is TGCAGCATGAGCCGGACAGGGCAAACCGGGGAGCTGTTTTTT. The chain is built from TRBV29-1 and TRBJ2-2, with 8 positions matching TRBD1. Trimming removed 8 bases from V and 5 bases from J; junction bases left unmatched: 10. This CDR3 is built from 14 residues. Germline assignment: CDR1 SQVTM and CDR2 ANQGSEA.

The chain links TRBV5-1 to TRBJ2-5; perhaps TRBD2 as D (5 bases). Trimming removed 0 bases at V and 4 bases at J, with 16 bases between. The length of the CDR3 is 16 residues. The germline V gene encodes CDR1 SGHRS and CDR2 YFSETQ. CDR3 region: CASSLAPEGVGETQYF. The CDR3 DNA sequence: TGCGCCAGCAGCTTGGCCCCCGAGGGCGTCGGAGAGACCCAGTACTTC.

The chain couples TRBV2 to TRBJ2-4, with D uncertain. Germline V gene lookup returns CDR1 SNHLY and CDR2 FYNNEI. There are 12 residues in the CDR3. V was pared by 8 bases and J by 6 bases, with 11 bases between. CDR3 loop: CASGEVGNIQYF. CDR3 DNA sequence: TGTGCCAGCGGGGAAGTCGGAAACATTCAGTACTTC.

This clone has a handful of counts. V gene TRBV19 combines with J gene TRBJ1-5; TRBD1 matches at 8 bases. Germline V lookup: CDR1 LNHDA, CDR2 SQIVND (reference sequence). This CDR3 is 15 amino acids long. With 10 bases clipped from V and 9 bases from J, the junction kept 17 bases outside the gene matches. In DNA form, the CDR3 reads TGTGCCACCAAAAGACAGGGGCCCTTGATGGGGCCCCAGCATTTT. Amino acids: CATKRQGPLMGPQHF.

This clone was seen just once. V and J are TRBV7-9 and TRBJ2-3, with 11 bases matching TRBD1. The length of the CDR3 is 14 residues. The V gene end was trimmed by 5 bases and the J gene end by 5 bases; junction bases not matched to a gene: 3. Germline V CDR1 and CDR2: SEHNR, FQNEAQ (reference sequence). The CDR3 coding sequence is TGTGCCAGCAGCCCCGGGACAGGGGGAGATACGCAGTATTTT. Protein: CASSPGTGGDTQYF.

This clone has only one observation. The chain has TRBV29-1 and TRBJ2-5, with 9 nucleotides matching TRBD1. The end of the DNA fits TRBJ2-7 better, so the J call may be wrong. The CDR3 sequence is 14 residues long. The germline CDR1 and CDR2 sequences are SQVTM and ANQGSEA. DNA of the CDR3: TGCAGCGTTAACTCCGGAACAGGGGGCTCCGAGCAGTACTTC. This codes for CSVNSGTGGSEQYF.

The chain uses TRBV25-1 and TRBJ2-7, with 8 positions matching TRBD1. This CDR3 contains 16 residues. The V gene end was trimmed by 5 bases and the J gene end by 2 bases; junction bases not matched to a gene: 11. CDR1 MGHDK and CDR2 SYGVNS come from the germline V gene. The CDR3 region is CASSPMGRGRPYEQYF. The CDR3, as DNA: TGTGCCAGCAGTCCTATGGGCAGGGGGCGCCCCTACGAGCAGTACTTC.

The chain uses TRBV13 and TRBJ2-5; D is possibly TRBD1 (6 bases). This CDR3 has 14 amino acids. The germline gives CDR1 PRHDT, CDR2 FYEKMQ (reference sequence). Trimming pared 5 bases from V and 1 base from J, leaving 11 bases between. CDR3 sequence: CASSTRQVQETQYF. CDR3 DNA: TGTGCCAGCAGCACCCGACAGGTCCAAGAGACCCAGTACTTC.

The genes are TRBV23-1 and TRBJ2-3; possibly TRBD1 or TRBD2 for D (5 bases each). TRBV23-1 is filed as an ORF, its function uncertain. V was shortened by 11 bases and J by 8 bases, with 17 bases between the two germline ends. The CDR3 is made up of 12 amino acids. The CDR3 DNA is TGCGCCCCCACGGGGCCGAGGGGTACGCAGTATTTT. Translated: CAPTGPRGTQYF.